The clone carrying this T cell receptor beta chain was picked up one time. The sample is drawn from a study of blood T cell repertoires in COVID-19. The overall study: Samples of COVID-19 (acute and convalescent) were obtained from the United States, Italy and Spain. Sample material is recorded as cDNA or gDNA derived from T cells, B-cell-depleted T cells, or PBMCs.

Per germline, CDR1 SGHRS and CDR2 YFSETQ. CDR3 length: 13 amino acids. V dropped 7 bases and J dropped 4 bases, with 12 bases sitting between them. Authors' methods: Estimated nucleated cell counts came from reference gene primer amplification. Assay used: immunoSEQ multiplex PCR; TCRdb lists only in-frame clones, some missing. V and J calls and clone size come straight from that table; D and trimming were deduced from the DNA. The sample yields about 150,000 clones, around four fifths seen once. The TCR comes from a human donor in a cohort sampled during active COVID-19. The sequencing input was peripheral blood. The J gene is TRBJ1-3, the V gene TRBV5-1; tentative D call: TRBD1 (6 bases). CDR3 in amino acids: CASAGAEGNTIYF. As DNA, the CDR3 is TGCGCCAGCGCAGGGGCGGAAGGAAACACCATATATTTT.